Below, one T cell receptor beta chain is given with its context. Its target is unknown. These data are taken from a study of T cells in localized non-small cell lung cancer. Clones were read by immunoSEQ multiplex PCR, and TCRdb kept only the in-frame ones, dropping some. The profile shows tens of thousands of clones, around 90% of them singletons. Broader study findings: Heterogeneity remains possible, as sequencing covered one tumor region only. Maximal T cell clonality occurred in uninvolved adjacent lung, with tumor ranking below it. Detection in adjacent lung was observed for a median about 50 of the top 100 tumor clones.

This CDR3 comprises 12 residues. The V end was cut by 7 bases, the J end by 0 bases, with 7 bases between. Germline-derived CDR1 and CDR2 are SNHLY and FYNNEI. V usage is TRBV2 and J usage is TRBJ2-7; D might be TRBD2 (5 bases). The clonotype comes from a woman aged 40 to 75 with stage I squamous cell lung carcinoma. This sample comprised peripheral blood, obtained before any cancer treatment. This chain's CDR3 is CASTTSSYEQYF. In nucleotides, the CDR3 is TGTGCCAGCACTACTAGCTCCTACGAGCAGTACTTC.